The 31 T cell receptor beta chains listed next were all sequenced from one sample in a study of blood T cell repertoires in COVID-19. Only in-frame clones appear in the TCRdb table, and some are missing; sequencing was by immunoSEQ multiplex PCR. The sample has a few hundred thousand clones, 88% seen once. The sample consisted of PBMCs or T cells enriched from blood (not recorded which). The receptor source for this set is a woman aged 30 to 39 who had been exposed to COVID-19.

The chain joins TRBV7-9 to TRBJ1-5, with D uncertain. CDR3 length: 15 residues. The germline V gene has CDR1 SEHNR and CDR2 FQNEAQ (reference sequence). Trimming stripped 1 base from V and 5 bases from J, with 12 bases between. The CDR3 reads CASSLGTIGDQPQHF. The CDR3 DNA sequence: TGTGCCAGCAGCTTAGGGACTATTGGGGATCAGCCCCAGCATTTT.

V is TRBV12-3 or TRBV12-4 and J is TRBJ2-7; the D gene is possibly TRBD1 (6 bases). This CDR3 spans 13 amino acids. V was shortened by 3 bases and J by 1 base, with 7 bases between the two germline ends. CDR3: CASSFRGSYEQYF. The DNA of the CDR3 is TGTGCCAGCAGTTTTAGGGGGTCCTACGAGCAGTACTTC.

The chain uses TRBV7-8 and TRBJ2-3; D uncertain. The CDR3 length is 13 residues. CDR1 is SGHVS and CDR2 is FQNEAQ in the germline V gene. V lost 5 bases and J 4 bases, leaving 10 bases between the germline ends. The CDR3 loop reads CASSATSSDTQYF. In nucleotides, the CDR3 is TGTGCCAGCAGCGCTACCTCTTCAGATACGCAGTATTTT.

This clone was observed a few times. The V and J genes are TRBV5-1 and TRBJ1-2; TRBD1 matches 8 bases. CDR3 size: 15 residues. The ends lost 4 bases at V and 8 bases at J; junction bases unmatched: 13. From germline, CDR1 is SGHRS and CDR2 YFSETQ. The CDR3 DNA sequence: TGCGCCAGCAGCCTAGGCTACGGGACAGGCGGCGGCTACACCTTC. This encodes CASSLGYGTGGGYTF. Full variable domain (outside the CDR3, taken from reference TRBV5-1 and TRBJ1-2): KAGVTQTPRYLIKTRGQQVTLSCSPISGHRSVSWYQQTPGQGLQFLFEYFSETQRNKGNFPGRFSGRQFSNSRSEMNVSTLELGDSALYLCASSLGYGTGGGYTFGSGTRLTVV.

This clone was counted once. V usage is TRBV30 and J usage is TRBJ2-5; 9 bases align to TRBD1. The CDR3 is 13 amino acids. V was clipped by 1 base and J by 4 bases; unmatched bases: 1. Germline V gene sequence: CDR1 GTSNPN, CDR2 SVGIG (reference sequence). CDR3 loop: CAWSATGGETQYF. CDR3 DNA sequence: TGTGCCTGGAGTGCGACAGGGGGAGAGACCCAGTACTTC.

The chain employs TRBV24-1 and TRBJ1-1; TRBD1 aligns across 8 bases. J was trimmed by 0 bases and V by 2 bases; bases with no gene match: 10. The CDR3 contains 18 residues. Germline V gene sequence: CDR1 KGHDR, CDR2 SFDVKD. The CDR3 DNA is TGTGCCACCAGTGATTCTTCCAGGGGGCTCCGCATGAACACTGAAGCTTTCTTT. Its translation: CATSDSSRGLRMNTEAFF.

V usage is TRBV10-3 and J usage is TRBJ2-3; D may be TRBD2 (6 bases). The germline V and J ends were trimmed by 8 bases and 2 bases, with 8 bases remaining between them. This CDR3 has 12 residues. CDR1 ENHRY and CDR2 SYGVKD come from the germline V gene. Here the CDR3 reads CAIAGPTDTQYF. CDR3 DNA sequence: TGTGCCATCGCGGGGCCCACAGATACGCAGTATTTT.

The chain uses TRBV2 and TRBJ2-7, with a tentative D call TRBD2 (6 bases). The CDR3 runs 14 residues. Germline V gene data show CDR1 as SNHLY and CDR2 as FYNNEI. The V end lost 1 base, the J end lost 7 bases, and 14 bases lay between the germline ends. The CDR3 DNA follows: TGTGCCAGCAGTGAAGATAGGGGCGCGGGAGAGCAGTACTTC. Its protein is CASSEDRGAGEQYF.

The chain recombines TRBV27 with TRBJ1-5; D is possibly TRBD1 (5 bases). Germline V gives CDR1 MNHEY, CDR2 SMNVEV (reference sequence). V lost 1 base and J 2 bases, leaving 12 bases between the germline ends. The length of the CDR3 is 16 residues. This CDR3 is CASSLYKVRGNQPQHF. CDR3 DNA sequence: TGTGCCAGCAGTTTATACAAAGTCAGGGGCAATCAGCCCCAGCATTTT.

The J gene is TRBJ2-1, the V gene TRBV6-5, with TRBD2 identical over 8 bases. J lost 9 bases, V lost 6 bases, and 7 bases had no gene match. The CDR3 is made up of 13 amino acids. Germline assignment: CDR1 MNHEY and CDR2 SVGAGI. Here the CDR3 reads CASSPLAGVEQFF. CDR3 sequence (DNA): TGTGCCAGCAGCCCGCTAGCGGGCGTTGAGCAGTTCTTC.

As concerns this clone: This CDR3 is also generated by other DNA sequences in the sample. The gene calls are TRBV5-1 and TRBJ1-6; TRBD1 is a possible D gene (6 bases). The CDR3 is 14 residues long. Germline V gene data show CDR1 as SGHRS and CDR2 as YFSETQ. V was pared by 0 bases and J by 7 bases, with 8 bases between. The CDR3 region has the DNA TGCGCCAGCAGCTTGGCAGGGGTGAATTCACCCCTCCACTTT. This codes for CASSLAGVNSPLHF.

The chain employs TRBV3-1 (or the pseudogene TRBV3-2) and TRBJ2-7; 7 positions match TRBD1. In germline, CDR1 is LGHDT, CDR2 YNNKEL (reference sequence). CDR3 length: 18 amino acids. The ends lost 0 bases at V and 2 bases at J; junction bases unmatched: 13. CDR3 coding DNA: TGTGCCAGCAGCCAAGACTACGTCCCGGGACAGAATACCTACGAGCAGTACTTC. Its protein is CASSQDYVPGQNTYEQYF.

The chain combines TRBV5-1 with TRBJ1-5, with D uncertain. In germline, CDR1 is SGHRS, CDR2 YFSETQ. The ends were cut back, 0 bases at V and 6 bases at J, with 10 bases in the middle. The CDR3 has 14 residues. In nucleotides, the CDR3 is TGCGCCAGCAGCTTGGGGTCGGAGGGTCAGCCCCAGCATTTT. Its translation: CASSLGSEGQPQHF.

The chain has TRBV29-1 and TRBJ2-6; the match to TRBD1 covers 7 bases. V shed 2 bases and J 0 bases; nucleotides not matched to a gene: 7. Germline-derived CDR1 and CDR2 are SQVTM and ANQGSEA. The CDR3 is 17 residues long. The CDR3 DNA reads TGCAGCGTTGAAACAGGGGACACCGCCTCTGGGGCCAACGTCCTGACTTTC. It yields the protein CSVETGDTASGANVLTF.

The genes are TRBV13 and TRBJ2-3; 14 bases map to TRBD2. The V gene's germline CDR1 is PRHDT and CDR2 FYEKMQ (reference sequence). The CDR3 runs to 17 residues. J gave up 5 bases and V 4 bases, and 8 bases lay outside the gene matches. DNA for the CDR3: TGTGCCAGCAGCTCGGGACTAGCGGGAGCGGGTAAAGATACGCAGTATTTT. Amino acids: CASSSGLAGAGKDTQYF.

This clone occurred once. CDR3: CASSLWGTGGDVPQHF. In DNA form, the CDR3 reads TGTGCCAGCAGTTTATGGGGGACAGGGGGCGATGTTCCCCAGCATTTT. The chain uses TRBV27 and TRBJ1-5, with 12 bases fitting TRBD1. This CDR3 spans 16 amino acids. V lost 1 base, J lost 10 bases, and 8 bases stayed unmatched. Per germline, CDR1 MNHEY and CDR2 SMNVEV (reference sequence).

The V gene is TRBV11-3, the J gene TRBJ1-2, with 7 bases fitting TRBD1. This CDR3 is built from 15 residues. Germline CDR1 reads SGHNT; CDR2 reads YENEEA. V lost 5 bases, J lost 7 bases, and 13 bases stayed unmatched. CDR3 amino acids: CASSTMTGKLPGYTF. The CDR3 coding sequence is TGTGCCAGCAGCACGATGACAGGGAAATTACCTGGCTACACCTTC.

The V and J genes are TRBV18 and TRBJ2-1; TRBD2 is a possible D gene (5 bases). Per the germline V gene, CDR1 is KGHSH and CDR2 is LQKENI. The CDR3 sequence is 17 residues long. V was clipped by 1 base and J by 7 bases, with 20 bases between them. The CDR3 region is CASSPRASSTLRNEQFF. The CDR3, as DNA: TGTGCCAGCTCACCACGGGCTAGCTCGACACTTAGGAATGAGCAGTTCTTC.

The V gene is TRBV5-1, the J gene TRBJ1-4; 10 nucleotides line up with TRBD1. Per the germline V gene, CDR1 is SGHRS and CDR2 is YFSETQ. With V trimmed by 6 bases and J by 5 bases, 10 bases remained unmatched. There are 16 residues in the CDR3. DNA of the CDR3: TGCGCCAGCACCCCGGGACAGGGGACCCAAAATGAAAAACTGTTTTTT. Translated, it gives CASTPGQGTQNEKLFF.

The V and J genes are TRBV9 and TRBJ2-7; 11 bases line up with TRBD2. CDR1 is SGDLS, CDR2 YYNGEE, per germline. With V trimmed by 3 bases and J by 2 bases, 4 bases remained unmatched. The CDR3 totals 15 residues. The CDR3, as DNA: TGTGCCAGCAGCGCGGGGGGACTAGCGGCCTACGAGCAGTACTTC. This encodes CASSAGGLAAYEQYF.

The chain combines TRBV11-3 with TRBJ2-5; D might be TRBD1 (5 bases). The CDR3 sequence is 12 residues long. V was cut by 5 bases and J by 2 bases, with 6 bases left in between. Per germline, CDR1 SGHNT and CDR2 YENEEA. CDR3 amino acids: CASSRTQETQYF. The CDR3 bases are TGTGCCAGCAGCCGGACACAAGAGACCCAGTACTTC. The complete variable domain, with remaining parts taken from reference TRBV11-3 and TRBJ2-5, reads EAGVVQSPRYKIIEKKQPVAFWCNPISGHNTLYWYLQNLGQGPELLIRYENEEAVDDSQLPKDRFSAERLKGVDSTLKIQPAELGDSAVYLCASSRTQETQYFGPGTRLLVL.

The J gene is TRBJ2-7, the V gene TRBV10-3, with 8 bases matching TRBD1. Germline V CDR1 and CDR2: ENHRY, SYGVKD. The CDR3 runs to 15 residues. J lost 0 bases, V lost 8 bases, and 9 bases had no gene match. CDR3 protein: CAIGRQGLPSYEQYF. The CDR3 DNA is TGTGCCATCGGGAGACAGGGGTTACCCTCCTACGAGCAGTACTTC.

V is TRBV5-4 and J is TRBJ2-5, with TRBD1 identical over 9 bases. After removal of 1 base from V and 2 bases from J, the junction contained 3 bases not matched to a gene. Germline values: CDR1 SGHNT, CDR2 YYREEE (reference sequence). The CDR3 is made up of 15 amino acids. The CDR3 sequence: CASSLLDRGQETQYF. CDR3 bases: TGTGCCAGCAGCTTGTTGGACAGGGGACAAGAGACCCAGTACTTC.

With regard to this clone: One junction end does not reproduce the germline sequence, and a read error may be involved. The chain combines TRBV28 with TRBJ1-1; unclear D gene. The CDR3 length is 11 residues. In germline, CDR1 is MDHEN, CDR2 SYDVKM. The DNA of the CDR3 is TGTGCCAGCTTACAGAACTCTGAAGCTTTCTTT. It specifies CASLQNSEAFF. Full variable domain (rest looked up from reference TRBV28 and TRBJ1-1): DVKVTQSSRYLVKRTGEKVFLECVQDMDHENMFWYRQDPGLGLRLIYFSYDVKMKEKGDIPEGYSVSREKKERFSLILESASTNQTSMYLCASLQNSEAFFGQGTRLTVV.

The chain couples TRBV25-1 to TRBJ2-7, with unresolved D. The V gene lost 3 bases and the J gene lost 5 bases, with 17 bases spanning the gap. CDR1 is MGHDK, CDR2 SYGVNS, per germline. This CDR3 has 15 amino acids. This CDR3 reads CASSEAIALRHEQYF. The CDR3 DNA reads TGTGCCAGCAGTGAGGCGATAGCTCTTCGCCACGAGCAGTACTTC.

This chain links TRBV2 with TRBJ1-1; D unresolved. This CDR3 region has 16 residues. Per germline, CDR1 SNHLY and CDR2 FYNNEI. The V end was cut by 5 bases, the J end by 0 bases, with 16 bases between. The CDR3 region has the DNA TGTGCCAGCAGTCTCCAAGAGTGGAGCATGAACACTGAAGCTTTCTTT. Encoded protein: CASSLQEWSMNTEAFF.

The DNA of the CDR3 is TGTGCCAGCAGCGCTGGGGCCGCTCAGCCCCAGCATTTT. It translates to CASSAGAAQPQHF. The V call is TRBV21-1, the J call TRBJ1-5; the table's D call, TRBD1, has no DNA check behind it. TRBV21-1 is termed a pseudogene. The CDR3 runs 13 residues.

The rearrangement links TRBV24-1 to TRBJ1-2; D gene ambiguous. CDR1 KGHDR and CDR2 SFDVKD come from the germline V gene. V lost 4 bases to trimming and J lost 4 bases, with 12 bases between them. The CDR3 runs to 14 residues. The CDR3: CATSEGSYPYGYTF. CDR3 sequence (DNA): TGTGCCACCAGTGAGGGCAGCTACCCCTATGGCTACACCTTC.

The chain recombines TRBV7-8 with TRBJ1-3; D perhaps matches TRBD1 (6 bases). Germline V gives CDR1 SGHVS, CDR2 FQNEAQ. There are 19 residues in the CDR3. V was trimmed by 2 bases and J by 0 bases, leaving 20 bases between them. For the CDR3, the DNA is TGTGCCAGCAGCTTAACCCAAGGGGGGGGATTCGGCTCTGGAAACACCATATATTTT. This gives the protein CASSLTQGGGFGSGNTIYF. Complete variable domain (other parts from reference TRBV7-8 and TRBJ1-3): GAGVSQSPRYKVAKRGQDVALRCDPISGHVSLFWYQQALGQGPEFLTYFQNEAQLDKSGLPSDRFFAERPEGSVSTLKIQRTQQEDSAVYLCASSLTQGGGFGSGNTIYFGEGSWLTVV.

The chain couples TRBV9 to TRBJ1-2; tentatively, D is TRBD1 (6 bases). This CDR3 is built from 14 residues. The ends were cut back, 0 bases at V and 5 bases at J, with 11 bases in the middle. Germline CDR1 SGDLS, CDR2 YYNGEE. The CDR3 coding sequence is TGTGCCAGCAGCGTAGAGGCAGGGGAATATGGCTACACCTTC. Protein product: CASSVEAGEYGYTF.

This clone has just a few counts. This chain uses TRBV29-1 with TRBJ2-7; no definite D call. The CDR3 spans 13 residues. The germline CDR1 and CDR2 sequences are SQVTM and ANQGSEA. The V end lost 6 bases, the J end lost 4 bases, and 16 bases lay between the germline ends. In nucleotides, the CDR3 is TGCAGCGTAATCCTAGGTCCCCAATACGAGCAGTACTTC. Protein sequence: CSVILGPQYEQYF.